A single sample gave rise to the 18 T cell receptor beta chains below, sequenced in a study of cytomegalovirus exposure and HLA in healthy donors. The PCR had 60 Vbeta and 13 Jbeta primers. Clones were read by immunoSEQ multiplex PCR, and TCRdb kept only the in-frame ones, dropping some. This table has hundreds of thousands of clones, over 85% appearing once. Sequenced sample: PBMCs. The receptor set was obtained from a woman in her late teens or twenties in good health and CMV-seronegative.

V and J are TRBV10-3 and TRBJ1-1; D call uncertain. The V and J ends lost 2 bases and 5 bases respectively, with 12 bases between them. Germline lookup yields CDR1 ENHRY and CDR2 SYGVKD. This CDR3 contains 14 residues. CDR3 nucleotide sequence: TGTGCCATCAGTGAGCGAAGGGAGGGTACTGAAGCTTTCTTT. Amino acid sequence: CAISERREGTEAFF.

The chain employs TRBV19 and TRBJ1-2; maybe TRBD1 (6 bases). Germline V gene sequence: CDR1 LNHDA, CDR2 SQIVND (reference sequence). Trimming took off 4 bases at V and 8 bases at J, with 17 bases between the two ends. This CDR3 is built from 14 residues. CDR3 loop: CASSTTGLSGGYTF. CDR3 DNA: TGTGCCAGTAGTACCACAGGGCTGTCGGGAGGCTACACCTTC.

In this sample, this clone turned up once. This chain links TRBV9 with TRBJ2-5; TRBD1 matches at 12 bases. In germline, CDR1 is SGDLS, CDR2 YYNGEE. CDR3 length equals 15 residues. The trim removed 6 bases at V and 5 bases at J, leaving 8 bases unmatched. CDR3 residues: CASNTGTGGVETQYF. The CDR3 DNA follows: TGTGCCAGCAACACCGGGACAGGGGGCGTTGAGACCCAGTACTTC.

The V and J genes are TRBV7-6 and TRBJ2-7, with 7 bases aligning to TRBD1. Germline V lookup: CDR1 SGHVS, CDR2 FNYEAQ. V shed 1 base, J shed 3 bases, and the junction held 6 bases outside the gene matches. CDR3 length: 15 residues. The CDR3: CASSLGQGGGYEQYF. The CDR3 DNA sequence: TGTGCCAGCAGCTTAGGACAGGGCGGAGGCTACGAGCAGTACTTC. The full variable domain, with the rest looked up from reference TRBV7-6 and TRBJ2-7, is GAGVSQSPRYKVTKRGQDVALRCDPISGHVSLYWYRQALGQGPEFLTYFNYEAQQDKSGLPNDRFSAERPEGSISTLTIQRTEQRDSAMYRCASSLGQGGGYEQYFGPGTRLTVT.

The CDR3 DNA reads as TGTGCCAGCAGCTCGAGGGCGGGTCTCCCCTTCCAGAACACTGAAGCTTTCTTT. This sequence encodes CASSSRAGLPFQNTEAFF. V gene TRBV7-9 combines with J gene TRBJ1-1; D gene unclear. This CDR3 has 18 amino acids. Trimming left V 4 bases short and J 1 base short, with 22 bases between. CDR1 SEHNR and CDR2 FQNEAQ come from the germline V gene (reference sequence).

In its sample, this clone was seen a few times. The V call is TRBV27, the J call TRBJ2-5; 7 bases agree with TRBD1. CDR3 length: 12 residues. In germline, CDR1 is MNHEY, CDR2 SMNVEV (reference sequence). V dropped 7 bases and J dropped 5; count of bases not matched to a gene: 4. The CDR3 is CASKQQGETQYF. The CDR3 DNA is TGTGCCAGCAAGCAACAGGGGGAGACCCAGTACTTC.

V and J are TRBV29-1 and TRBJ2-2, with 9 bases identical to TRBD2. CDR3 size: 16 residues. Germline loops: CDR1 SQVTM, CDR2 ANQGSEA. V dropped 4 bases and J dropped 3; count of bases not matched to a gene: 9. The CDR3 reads CSVGSLAGLDTGELFF. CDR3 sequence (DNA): TGCAGCGTTGGTTCTCTAGCGGGGTTGGACACCGGGGAGCTGTTTTTT.

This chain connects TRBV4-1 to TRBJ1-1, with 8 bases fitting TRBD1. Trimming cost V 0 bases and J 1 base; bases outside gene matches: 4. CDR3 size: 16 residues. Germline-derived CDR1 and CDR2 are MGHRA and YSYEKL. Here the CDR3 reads CASSQDRQGTNTEAFF. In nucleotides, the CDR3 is TGCGCCAGCAGCCAAGACCGACAGGGGACGAACACTGAAGCTTTCTTT.

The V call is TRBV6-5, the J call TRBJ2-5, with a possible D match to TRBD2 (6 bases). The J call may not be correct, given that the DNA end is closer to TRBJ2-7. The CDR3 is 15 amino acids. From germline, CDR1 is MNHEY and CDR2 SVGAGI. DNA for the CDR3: TGTGCCAGCAGCCCCGGAGGGGCTCACTCCTACGAGCAGTACTTC. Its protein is CASSPGGAHSYEQYF.

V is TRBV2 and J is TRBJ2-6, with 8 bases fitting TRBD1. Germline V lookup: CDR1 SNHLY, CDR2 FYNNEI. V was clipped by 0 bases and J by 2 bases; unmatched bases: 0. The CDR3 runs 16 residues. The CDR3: CASSEAGQAGANVLTF. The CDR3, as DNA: TGTGCCAGCAGTGAAGCGGGACAGGCTGGGGCCAACGTCCTGACTTTC.

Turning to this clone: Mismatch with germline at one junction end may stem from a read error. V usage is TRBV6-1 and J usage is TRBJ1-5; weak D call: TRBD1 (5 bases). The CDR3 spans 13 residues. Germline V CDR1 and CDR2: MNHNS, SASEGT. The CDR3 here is CAGRTILGQPQHF. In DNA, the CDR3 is TGTGCCGGCAGGACAATCTTAGGTCAGCCCCAGCATTTT.

CDR3 sequence (DNA): TGTGCCAGCAGTTTCAGCGGGATGAACACTGAAGCTTTCTTT. This codes for CASSFSGMNTEAFF. The chain employs TRBV27 and TRBJ1-1, with no clear D. Germline CDR1 is MNHEY and CDR2 is SMNVEV (reference sequence). Trimming left V 3 bases short and J 0 bases short, with 8 bases between. The CDR3 runs 14 residues.

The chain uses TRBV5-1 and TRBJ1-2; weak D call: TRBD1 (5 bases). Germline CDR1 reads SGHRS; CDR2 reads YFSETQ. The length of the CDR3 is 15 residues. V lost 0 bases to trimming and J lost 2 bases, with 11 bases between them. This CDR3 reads CASSLEGTLNYGYTF. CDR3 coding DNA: TGCGCCAGCAGCTTGGAAGGGACTCTAAACTATGGCTACACCTTC.

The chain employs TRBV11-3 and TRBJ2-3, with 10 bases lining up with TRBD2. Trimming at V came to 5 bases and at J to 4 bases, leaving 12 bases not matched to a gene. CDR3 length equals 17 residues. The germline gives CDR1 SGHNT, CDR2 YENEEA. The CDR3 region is CASSPSRTSGRSDTQYF. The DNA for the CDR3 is TGTGCCAGCAGCCCCAGCCGGACTAGCGGCAGGTCAGATACGCAGTATTTT.

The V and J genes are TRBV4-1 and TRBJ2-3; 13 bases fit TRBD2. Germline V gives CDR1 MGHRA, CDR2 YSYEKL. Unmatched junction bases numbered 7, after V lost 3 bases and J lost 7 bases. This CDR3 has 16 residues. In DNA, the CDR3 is TGCGCCAGCAGCCAGAAAGGGACTAGCGGGATAAATACGCAGTATTTT. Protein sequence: CASSQKGTSGINTQYF.

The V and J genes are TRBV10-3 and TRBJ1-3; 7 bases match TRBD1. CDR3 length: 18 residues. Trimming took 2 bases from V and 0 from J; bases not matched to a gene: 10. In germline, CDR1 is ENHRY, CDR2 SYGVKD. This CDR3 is CAISEGTASGFSGNTIYF. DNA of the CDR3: TGTGCCATCAGTGAGGGGACAGCCTCGGGGTTCTCTGGAAACACCATATATTTT.

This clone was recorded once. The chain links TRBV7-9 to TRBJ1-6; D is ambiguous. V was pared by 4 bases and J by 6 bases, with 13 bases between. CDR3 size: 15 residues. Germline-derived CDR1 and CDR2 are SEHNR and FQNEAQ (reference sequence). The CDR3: CASSSRVIGNSPLHF. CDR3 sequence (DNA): TGTGCCAGCAGCTCCCGGGTCATCGGTAATTCACCCCTCCACTTT.

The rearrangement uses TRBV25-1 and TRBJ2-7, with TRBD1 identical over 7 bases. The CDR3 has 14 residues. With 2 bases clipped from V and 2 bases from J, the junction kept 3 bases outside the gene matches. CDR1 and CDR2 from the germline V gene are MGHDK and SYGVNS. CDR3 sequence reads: CASSEGDRAYEQYF. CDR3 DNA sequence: TGTGCCAGCAGTGAAGGAGACAGGGCCTACGAGCAGTACTTC.